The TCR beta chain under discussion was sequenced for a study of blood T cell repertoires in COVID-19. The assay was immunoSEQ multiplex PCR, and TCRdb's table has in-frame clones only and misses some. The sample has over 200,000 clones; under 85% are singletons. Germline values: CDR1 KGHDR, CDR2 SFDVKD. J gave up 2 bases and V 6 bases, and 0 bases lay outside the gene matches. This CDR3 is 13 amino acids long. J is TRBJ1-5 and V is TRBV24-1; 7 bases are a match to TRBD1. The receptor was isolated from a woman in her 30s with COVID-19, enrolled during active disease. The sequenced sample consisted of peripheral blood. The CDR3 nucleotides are TGTGCCACCAGTCAGGGGGGCAATCAGCCCCAGCATTTT. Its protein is CATSQGGNQPQHF.